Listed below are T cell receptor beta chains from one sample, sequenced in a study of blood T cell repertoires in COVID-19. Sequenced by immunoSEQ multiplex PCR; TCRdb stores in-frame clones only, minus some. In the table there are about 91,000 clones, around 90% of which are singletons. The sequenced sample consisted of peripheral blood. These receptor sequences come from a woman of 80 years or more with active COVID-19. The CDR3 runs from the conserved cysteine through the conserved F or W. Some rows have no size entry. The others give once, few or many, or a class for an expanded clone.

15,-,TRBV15,CATSRDASGYNEQFF
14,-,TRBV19,CASKPGGATDTQYF
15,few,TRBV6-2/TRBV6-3,CASSLDGTGGSPLHF
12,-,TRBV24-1,CATKTGNTEAFF
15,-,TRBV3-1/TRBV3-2,CASSRSGISRNEQFF
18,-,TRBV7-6,CASSLGSFRGMGGETQYF
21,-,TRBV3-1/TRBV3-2,CASSQVIRGRRYLIINTEAFF
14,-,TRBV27,CASSWDRTGEKLFF
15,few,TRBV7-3,CASSARTGGTDTQYF
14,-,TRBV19,CASSTNRANTEAFF
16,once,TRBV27,CASSLEWLAGVSEQFF
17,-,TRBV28,CASSLGRLAAQRDEQFF
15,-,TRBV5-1,CASSLTSGIYNEQFF
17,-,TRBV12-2,CASRHDRLCGRADTQYF
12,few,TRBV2,CASRADQETQYF
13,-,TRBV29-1,CSVALDNSYEQYF
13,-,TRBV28,CASKPGGTGELFF
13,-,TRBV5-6,CATRRGQGYGYTF
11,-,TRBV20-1,CSAWRNTEAFF
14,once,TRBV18,CASSPRRDNEKLFF
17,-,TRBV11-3,CASSPGLAGEYTDTQYF
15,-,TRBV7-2,CASSYGLGGHNEQFF
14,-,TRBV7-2,CASSPGASSDTQYF
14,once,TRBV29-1,CSAKPSSGANVLTF
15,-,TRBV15,CATSGGVGGRETQYF
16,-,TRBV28,CASRKETGGRNTEAFF
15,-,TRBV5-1,CASGTGGSTNEKLFF
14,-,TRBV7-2,CASSYTDQGYEQYF
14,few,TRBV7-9,CASSPWGVIYEQYF
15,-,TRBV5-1,CASSLKPGGPYEQYF
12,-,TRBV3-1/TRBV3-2,CASSFAVSEQFF
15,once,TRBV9,CASSQRTGIVETQYF
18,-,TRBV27,CASSITLAGSGAPYEQYF
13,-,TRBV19,CASSRTSHTEAFF
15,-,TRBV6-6,CASSYGRAGGGEQYF
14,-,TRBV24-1,CATSDWGQGYEQFF
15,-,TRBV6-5,CATRDRPYSNQPQHF
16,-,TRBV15,CATSAGRGGGSYEQYF
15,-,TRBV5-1,CASSVSGSGTDTQYF
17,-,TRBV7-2,CASSGRLAGYRTGELFF
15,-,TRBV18,CASSPSGGAAGELFF
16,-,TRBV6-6,CASSRGQGELGGGYTF
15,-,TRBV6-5,CASRLHRDPNQPQHF